The 16 T cell receptor beta chains below all came from one sample that was sequenced in a study of blood T cell repertoires in COVID-19. Sequenced by immunoSEQ multiplex PCR; TCRdb stores in-frame clones only, minus some. The table has over 120,000 clones, about nine tenths seen once; the top ten hold roughly 4.3%. The sequenced material came from PBMCs or T cells enriched from blood (not recorded which). These receptors were obtained from a man aged 45-65 years who had recovered from COVID-19.

This chain links TRBV5-6 with TRBJ2-3; the match to TRBD1 covers 10 bases. Losses at the gene ends were 0 bases for V and 5 bases for J; bases not matched to a gene: 3. Germline V gene data show CDR1 as SGHDT and CDR2 as YYEEEE. The CDR3 totals 15 residues. In nucleotides, the CDR3 is TGTGCCAGCAGCTTGGGAGGACAGGGGGTAGATACGCAGTATTTT. It codes for CASSLGGQGVDTQYF.

This chain connects TRBV28 to TRBJ2-5; D may be TRBD2 (6 bases). Trimming removed 6 bases at V and 4 bases at J, with 12 bases between. The CDR3 covers 13 residues. Per germline, CDR1 MDHEN and CDR2 SYDVKM. The CDR3 is CASSPPGLETQYF. CDR3 coding DNA: TGTGCCAGCAGCCCCCCGGGACTAGAGACCCAGTACTTC.

The rearrangement links TRBV20-1 to TRBJ2-1; tentatively, D is TRBD2 (5 bases). There are 14 residues in the CDR3. Deletions cut 3 bases from V and 4 bases from J, with 13 bases between. Germline CDR1 and CDR2: DFQATT and SNEGSKA (reference sequence). CDR3 DNA: TGCAGTGCTAGTCGGCTAGCTAGGTACAATGAGCAGTTCTTC. Protein: CSASRLARYNEQFF.

V gene TRBV30 combines with J gene TRBJ1-3; D may be TRBD1 (6 bases). V lost 3 bases and J lost 9, with 15 bases in between. The CDR3 runs 13 residues. Germline loops: CDR1 GTSNPN, CDR2 SVGIG (reference sequence). The DNA of the CDR3 is TGTGCCTGGAGCCGGGGCCCAGGGGTCACCATATATTTT. This gives the protein CAWSRGPGVTIYF.

V gene TRBV5-4 combines with J gene TRBJ1-2; 12 bases fit TRBD1. The V segment lost 0 bases and the J segment 6 bases; nucleotides outside the gene matches: 3. Germline CDR1 reads SGHNT; CDR2 reads YYREEE (reference sequence). This CDR3 has 15 amino acids. CDR3 residues: CASSLAGTGGDGYTF. Here the CDR3 DNA reads TGTGCCAGCAGCTTGGCCGGGACAGGGGGCGATGGCTACACCTTC. The entire variable domain, with the rest obtained from reference TRBV5-4 and TRBJ1-2, is as follows: ETGVTQSPTHLIKTRGQQVTLRCSSQSGHNTVSWYQQALGQGPQFIFQYYREEENGRGNFPPRFSGLQFPNYSSELNVNALELDDSALYLCASSLAGTGGDGYTFGSGTRLTVV.

The J gene is TRBJ1-2, the V gene TRBV3-1 (or the pseudogene TRBV3-2), with unresolved D. The germline V gene encodes CDR1 LGHDT and CDR2 YNNKEL (reference sequence). The CDR3 consists of 12 residues. Deletions cut 1 base from V and 9 bases from J, with 9 bases between. In DNA form, the CDR3 reads TGTGCCAGCAGCCAAGGGGCCCCCAGCTACACCTTC. This encodes CASSQGAPSYTF.

The genes are TRBV5-1 and TRBJ2-1; D might be TRBD2 (7 bases). V lost 0 bases, J lost 9 bases, and 13 bases lay in between. CDR1 is SGHRS, CDR2 YFSETQ, per germline. This CDR3 region has 14 residues. CDR3 DNA: TGCGCCAGCAGCTTGGACGGGGGGCTGGCTGAGCAGTTCTTC. Its translation is CASSLDGGLAEQFF.

The genes are TRBV3-1 (or the pseudogene TRBV3-2) and TRBJ2-7; a weak D match, TRBD1 (6 bases). CDR3 size: 16 residues. Germline CDR1 is LGHDT and CDR2 is YNNKEL (reference sequence). V shed 0 bases and J shed 4 bases, with 16 bases lying between them. This CDR3 is CASSQEASRGPYEQYF. The CDR3 region has the DNA TGTGCCAGCAGCCAAGAAGCGTCCAGGGGACCGTACGAGCAGTACTTC.

The chain carries TRBV6-2 or TRBV6-3 and TRBJ2-7; D perhaps matches TRBD2 (6 bases). V was cut by 1 base and J by 5 bases, with 18 bases left in between. Germline CDR1 and CDR2: MNHEY and SVGEGT. The CDR3 contains 16 residues. The DNA of the CDR3 is TGTGCCAGCAGTTACTTCGTAGGGCGGGACCTTCACGAGCAGTACTTC. This codes for CASSYFVGRDLHEQYF.

The chain links TRBV18 to TRBJ1-3; a possible D gene is TRBD1 (6 bases). Trimming pared 4 bases from V and 2 bases from J, leaving 15 bases between. The CDR3 is made up of 16 amino acids. CDR1 and CDR2 from the germline V gene are KGHSH and LQKENI. In DNA form, the CDR3 reads TGTGCCAGCTCACTATTTACAGGGTTCACTGGAAACACCATATATTTT. Translated: CASSLFTGFTGNTIYF.

The J gene is TRBJ1-2, the V gene TRBV6-2 or TRBV6-3; 9 bases agree with TRBD1. Germline CDR1 MNHEY, CDR2 SVGEGT. The CDR3 covers 16 residues. With 2 bases clipped from V and 4 bases from J, the junction kept 8 bases outside the gene matches. CDR3: CASSYAGQGFSYGYTF. As DNA, the CDR3 is TGTGCCAGCAGTTACGCGGGACAGGGATTTTCCTATGGCTACACCTTC.

The chain has TRBV18 and TRBJ1-6, with a tentative D call TRBD1 (5 bases). Germline V gene lookup returns CDR1 KGHSH and CDR2 LQKENI. The CDR3 runs 15 residues. V dropped 2 bases and J dropped 7 bases, with 12 bases sitting between them. In nucleotides, the CDR3 is TGTGCCAGCTCACCATTGGAGGGGTGGAATTCACCCCTCCACTTT. Translating gives CASSPLEGWNSPLHF. The full variable domain, rest sourced from reference TRBV18 and TRBJ1-6, is NAGVMQNPRHLVRRRGQEARLRCSPMKGHSHVYWYRQLPEEGLKFMVYLQKENIIDESGMPKERFSAEFPKEGPSILRIQQVVRGDSAAYFCASSPLEGWNSPLHFGNGTRLTVT.

The count of this clone is one. The chain carries TRBV5-5 and TRBJ1-5, with D maybe TRBD1 (5 bases). The germline V gene encodes CDR1 SGHKS and CDR2 YYEKEE (reference sequence). The CDR3 length is 16 residues. Trimming took off 4 bases at V and 0 bases at J, with 14 bases between the two ends. CDR3 DNA sequence: TGTGCCAGCAGCCCGGGACTATGGGATAGCAATCAGCCCCAGCATTTT. Translating it yields CASSPGLWDSNQPQHF.

The genes are TRBV5-1 and TRBJ1-3; the match to TRBD1 covers 8 bases. Germline assignment: CDR1 SGHRS and CDR2 YFSETQ. The J segment lost 7 bases and the V segment lost 5 bases, leaving 2 bases of the junction unmatched. The CDR3 is 12 amino acids. Here the CDR3 DNA reads TGCGCCAGCAGTGGACAGGGTAACACCATATATTTT. Amino acids: CASSGQGNTIYF.

The V call is TRBV2, the J call TRBJ1-6; tentatively, D is TRBD1 (5 bases). The V and J ends lost 4 bases and 5 bases respectively, with 9 bases between them. Looked up from germline, CDR1 is SNHLY and CDR2 is FYNNEI. There are 14 residues in the CDR3. Written as DNA, the CDR3 is TGTGCCAGCAGTGGCGACAGCGATAATTCACCCCTCCACTTT. Translating gives CASSGDSDNSPLHF.

The J gene is TRBJ2-1, the V gene TRBV2; TRBD1 is a possible D gene (5 bases). Germline V gene lookup returns CDR1 SNHLY and CDR2 FYNNEI. Trimming removed 4 bases from V and 7 bases from J, with 17 bases in between. The CDR3 length is 15 residues. In DNA, the CDR3 is TGTGCCAGCAGTGCTGACCCGCCACAGGTTAATGAGCAGTTCTTC. Translation: CASSADPPQVNEQFF.